This TCR beta chain is from a study of shared clonotypes between healthy human individuals. A remark on this clone: Its target is unknown.

Profiling relied on immunoSEQ multiplex PCR, and the TCRdb table lists in-frame clones only, not all of them. The sample carries about 680,000 clones, approximately 90% recorded once. The CDR3 length is 13 residues. Germline values: CDR1 SGDLS, CDR2 YYNGEE. Trimming pared 0 bases from V and 9 bases from J, leaving 9 bases between. The study, taken as a whole, reports: At large depth, rarefaction still showed sorted-subset sequencing to be incomplete.

As defined, naive CD8 cells were CD45RO-negative and positively selected for CCR7, with terminally differentiated effector memory CD45RA+ cells excluded. The genes are TRBV9 and TRBJ2-2; D is unclear. What was sequenced was naive CD8+ T cells sorted from blood. The source is a man in his thirties or forties in good health. The CDR3 nucleotides are TGTGCCAGCAGCGTAGGTGGGTTCCGGGAGCTGTTTTTT. Its translation: CASSVGGFRELFF.